This T cell receptor beta chain was profiled in a study of response to subunit inactivated influenza vaccine (dated by TCRdb to the late 2010s). The study in broad terms: To follow how T cells responded to a trivalent subunit inactivated influenza vaccine, the researchers relied on deep quantitative profiling of the T cell receptor repertoire.

This clonotype showed up many times. Its antigen is unknown. Per-base quality was not reported, and no clone a single base away is much larger than it. The cysteine opens and the phenylalanine closes a CDR3 of 15 amino acids. Of all the DNA, just the CDR3 is kept, 45 bases in frame from base 1. CDR1 MGHDK and CDR2 SYGVNS are derived from the germline V gene. V and J are trimmed by 8 bases and 4 bases, and the gene matches miss 12 bases of the junction. Summary of the overall study and its limitations: According to the authors, only a limited number of new T cells may be recruited by each seasonal influenza vaccination.

The method was RT-PCR. Sequencing was performed on an Illumina HiSeq 2500. TCRdb's own reprocessing of the public reads used fastp at Q25 and MiXCR and kept productive beta chains. Records with the same CDR3 protein are collapsed into one entry carrying the most frequent genes and DNA. The sample table lists over 150,000 distinct CDR3 sequences, roughly an eighth of them with a count of one. The ten largest clones add up to 20% to 30% of the sample. The V and J segments used are TRBV25-1 and TRBJ2-3, with 7 central nucleotides matching TRBD2. Sequenced material: CD8+ T cells sorted from PBMCs, taken more than 4 days after vaccination. The receptor's source is a man aged 50 or older who received an inactivated influenza vaccine. Donor details come from another sample of the same person, matched by shared clones. The DNA sequence is given as TGTGCCAGCGGGTCTCCGGGCGGGGGTGCAGATACGCAGTATTTT. Its protein product is CASGSPGGGADTQYF.